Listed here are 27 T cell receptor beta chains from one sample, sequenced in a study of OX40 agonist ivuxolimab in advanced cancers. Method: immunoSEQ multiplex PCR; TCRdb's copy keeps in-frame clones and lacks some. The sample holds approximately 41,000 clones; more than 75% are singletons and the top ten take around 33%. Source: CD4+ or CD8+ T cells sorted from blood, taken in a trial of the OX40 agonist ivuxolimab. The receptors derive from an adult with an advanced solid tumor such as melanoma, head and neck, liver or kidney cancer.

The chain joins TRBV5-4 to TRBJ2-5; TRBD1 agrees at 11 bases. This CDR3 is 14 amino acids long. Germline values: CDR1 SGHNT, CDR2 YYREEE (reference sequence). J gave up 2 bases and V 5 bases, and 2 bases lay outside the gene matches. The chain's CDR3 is CASRRDRGQETQYF. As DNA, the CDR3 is TGTGCCAGCAGAAGGGACAGGGGGCAAGAGACCCAGTACTTC. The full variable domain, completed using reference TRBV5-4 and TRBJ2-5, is ETGVTQSPTHLIKTRGQQVTLRCSSQSGHNTVSWYQQALGQGPQFIFQYYREEENGRGNFPPRFSGLQFPNYSSELNVNALELDDSALYLCASRRDRGQETQYFGPGTRLLVL.

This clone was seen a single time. The CDR3 spells CSVEGALARTYNEQFF. Written as DNA, the CDR3 is TGCAGCGTTGAAGGGGCGCTAGCGCGAACCTACAATGAGCAGTTCTTC. The V and J genes are TRBV29-1 and TRBJ2-1, with D possibly TRBD2 on 6 matching bases. The V end lost 1 base, the J end lost 2 bases, and 15 bases lay between the germline ends. The CDR3 spans 16 residues. Germline V gene data show CDR1 as SQVTM and CDR2 as ANQGSEA.

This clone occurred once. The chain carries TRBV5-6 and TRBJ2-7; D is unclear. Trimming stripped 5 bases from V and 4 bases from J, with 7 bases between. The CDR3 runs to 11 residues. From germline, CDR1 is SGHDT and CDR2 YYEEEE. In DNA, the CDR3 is TGTGCCAGCAGTCTTCAGTACGAGCAGTACTTC. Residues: CASSLQYEQYF.

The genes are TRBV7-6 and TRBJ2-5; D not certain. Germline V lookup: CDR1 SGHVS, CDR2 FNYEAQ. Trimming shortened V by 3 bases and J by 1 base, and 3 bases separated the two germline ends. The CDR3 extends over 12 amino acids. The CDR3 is CASSFTQETQYF. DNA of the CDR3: TGTGCCAGCAGCTTCACCCAAGAGACCCAGTACTTC.

In nucleotides, the CDR3 is TGTGCCAGCAGCTGGAGATTCTCCTACAATGAGCAGTTCTTC. It translates to CASSWRFSYNEQFF. The genes are TRBV2 and TRBJ2-1; D is unresolved. CDR1 SNHLY and CDR2 FYNNEI come from the germline V gene. The germline V and J ends were trimmed by 6 bases and 0 bases, with 9 bases remaining between them. The CDR3 is 14 amino acids.

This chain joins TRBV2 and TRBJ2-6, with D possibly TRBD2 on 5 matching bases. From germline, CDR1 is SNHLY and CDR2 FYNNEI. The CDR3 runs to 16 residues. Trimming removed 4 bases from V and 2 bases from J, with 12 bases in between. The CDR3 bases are TGTGCCAGCAGTGTGTTTCCGAGGGCTGGGGCCAACGTCCTGACTTTC. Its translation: CASSVFPRAGANVLTF. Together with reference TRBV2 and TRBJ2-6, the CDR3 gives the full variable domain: EPEVTQTPSHQVTQMGQEVILRCVPISNHLYFYWYRQILGQKVEFLVSFYNNEISEKSEIFDDQFSVERPDGSNFTLKIRSTKLEDSAMYFCASSVFPRAGANVLTFGAGSRLTVL.

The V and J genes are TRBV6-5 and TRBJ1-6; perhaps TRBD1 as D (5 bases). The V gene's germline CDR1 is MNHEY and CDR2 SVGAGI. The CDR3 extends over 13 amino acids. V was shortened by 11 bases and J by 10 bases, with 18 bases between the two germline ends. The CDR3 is CASFQGGGSPLHF. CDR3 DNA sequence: TGTGCCTCCTTCCAGGGCGGTGGATCACCCCTCCACTTT.

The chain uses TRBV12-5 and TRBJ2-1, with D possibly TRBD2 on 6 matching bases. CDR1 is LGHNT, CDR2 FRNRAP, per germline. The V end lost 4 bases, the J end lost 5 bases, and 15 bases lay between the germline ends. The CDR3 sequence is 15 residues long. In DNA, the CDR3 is TGTGCTAGTGGTTCGCCGATTAGCGGAAACAATGAGCAGTTCTTC. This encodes CASGSPISGNNEQFF.

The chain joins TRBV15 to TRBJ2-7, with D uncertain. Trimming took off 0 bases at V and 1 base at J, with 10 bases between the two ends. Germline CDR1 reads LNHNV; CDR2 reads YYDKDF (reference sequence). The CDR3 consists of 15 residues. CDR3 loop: CATSRDLGDSYEQYF. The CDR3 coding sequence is TGTGCCACCAGCAGAGATCTCGGTGATTCCTACGAGCAGTACTTC.

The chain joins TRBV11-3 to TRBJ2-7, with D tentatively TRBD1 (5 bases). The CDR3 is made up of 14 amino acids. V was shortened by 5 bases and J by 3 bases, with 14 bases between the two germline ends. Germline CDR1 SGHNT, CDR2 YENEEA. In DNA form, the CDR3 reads TGTGCCAGCAGCCGTCTGGGGCAGGACTACGAGCAGTACTTC. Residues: CASSRLGQDYEQYF.

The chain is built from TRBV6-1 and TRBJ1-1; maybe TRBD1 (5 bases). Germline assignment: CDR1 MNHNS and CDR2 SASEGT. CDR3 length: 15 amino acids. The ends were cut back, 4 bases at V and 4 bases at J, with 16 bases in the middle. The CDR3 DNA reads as TGTGCCAGCAGTGGACGTGCCTTGGGACCCACTGAAGCTTTCTTT. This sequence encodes CASSGRALGPTEAFF.

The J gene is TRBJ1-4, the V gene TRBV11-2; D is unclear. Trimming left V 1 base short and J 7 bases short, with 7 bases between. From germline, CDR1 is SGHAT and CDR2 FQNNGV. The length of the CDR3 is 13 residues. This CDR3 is CASSLAGFEKLFF. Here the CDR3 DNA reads TGTGCCAGCAGCTTAGCAGGTTTTGAAAAACTGTTTTTT.

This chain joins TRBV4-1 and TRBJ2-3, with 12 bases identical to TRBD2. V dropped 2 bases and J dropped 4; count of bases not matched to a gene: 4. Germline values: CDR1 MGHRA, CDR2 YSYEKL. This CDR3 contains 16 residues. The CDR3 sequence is CASSQQLAGGADTQYF. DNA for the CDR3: TGCGCCAGCAGCCAACAACTAGCGGGAGGCGCAGATACGCAGTATTTT.

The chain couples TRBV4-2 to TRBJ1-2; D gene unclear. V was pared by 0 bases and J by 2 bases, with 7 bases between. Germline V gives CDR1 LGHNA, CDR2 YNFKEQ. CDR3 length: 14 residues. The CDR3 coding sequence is TGTGCCAGCAGCCAAGATCCAGGAAACTATGGCTACACCTTC. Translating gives CASSQDPGNYGYTF.

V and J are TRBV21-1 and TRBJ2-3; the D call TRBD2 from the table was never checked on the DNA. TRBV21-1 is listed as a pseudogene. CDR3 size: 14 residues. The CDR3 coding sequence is TGTGCCAGCAGCACAAGAGACTGGGCAGATACGCAGTATTTT. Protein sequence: CASSTRDWADTQYF.

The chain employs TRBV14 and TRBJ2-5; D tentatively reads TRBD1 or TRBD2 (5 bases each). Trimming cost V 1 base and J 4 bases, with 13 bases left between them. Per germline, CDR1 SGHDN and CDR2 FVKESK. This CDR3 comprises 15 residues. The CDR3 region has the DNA TGTGCCAGCAGCCAAGTCTTTAGGGGACCAGAGACCCAGTACTTC. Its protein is CASSQVFRGPETQYF.

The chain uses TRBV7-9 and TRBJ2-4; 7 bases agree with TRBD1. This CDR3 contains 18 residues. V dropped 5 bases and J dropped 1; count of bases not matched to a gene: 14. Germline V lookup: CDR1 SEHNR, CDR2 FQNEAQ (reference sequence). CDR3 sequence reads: CASSPGQTGLNAKNIQYF. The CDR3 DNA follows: TGTGCCAGCAGCCCCGGGCAGACAGGGCTAAACGCCAAAAACATTCAGTACTTC.

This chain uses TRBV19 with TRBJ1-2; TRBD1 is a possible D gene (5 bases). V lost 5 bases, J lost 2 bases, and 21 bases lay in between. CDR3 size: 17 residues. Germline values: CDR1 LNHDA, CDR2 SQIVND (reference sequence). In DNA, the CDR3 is TGTGCCAGTAGTGCCCTATCGGGGCGCAATCCAAACTATGGCTACACCTTC. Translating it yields CASSALSGRNPNYGYTF.

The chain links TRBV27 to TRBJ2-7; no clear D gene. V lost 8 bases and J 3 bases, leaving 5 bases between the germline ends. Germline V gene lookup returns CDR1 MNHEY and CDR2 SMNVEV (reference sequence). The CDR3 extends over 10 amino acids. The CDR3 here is CASLVYEQYF. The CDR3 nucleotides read TGTGCCAGCCTCGTCTACGAGCAGTACTTC.

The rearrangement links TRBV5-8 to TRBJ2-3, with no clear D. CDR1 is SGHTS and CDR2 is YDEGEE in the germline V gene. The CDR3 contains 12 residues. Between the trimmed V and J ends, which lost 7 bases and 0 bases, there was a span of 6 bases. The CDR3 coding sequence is TGTGCCAGCGGTGTCAGCACAGATACGCAGTATTTT. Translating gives CASGVSTDTQYF.

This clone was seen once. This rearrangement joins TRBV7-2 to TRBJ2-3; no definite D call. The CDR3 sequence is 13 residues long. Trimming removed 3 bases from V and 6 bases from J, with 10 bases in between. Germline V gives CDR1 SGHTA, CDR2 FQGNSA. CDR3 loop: CASSFRQSDTQYF. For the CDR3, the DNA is TGTGCCAGCAGCTTTAGGCAGTCCGATACGCAGTATTTT.

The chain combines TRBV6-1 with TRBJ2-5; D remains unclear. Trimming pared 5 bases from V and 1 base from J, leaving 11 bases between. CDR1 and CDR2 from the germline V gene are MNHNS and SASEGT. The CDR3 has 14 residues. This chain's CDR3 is CASSLLASQETQYF. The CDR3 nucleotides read TGTGCCAGCAGTCTACTGGCTAGCCAAGAGACCCAGTACTTC.

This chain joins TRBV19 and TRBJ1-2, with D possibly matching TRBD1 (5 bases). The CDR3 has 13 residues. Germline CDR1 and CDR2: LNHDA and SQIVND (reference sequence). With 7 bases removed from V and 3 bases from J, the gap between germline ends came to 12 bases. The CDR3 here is CASNRGGYYGYTF. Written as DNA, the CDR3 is TGTGCCAGTAATAGGGGCGGTTACTATGGCTACACCTTC.

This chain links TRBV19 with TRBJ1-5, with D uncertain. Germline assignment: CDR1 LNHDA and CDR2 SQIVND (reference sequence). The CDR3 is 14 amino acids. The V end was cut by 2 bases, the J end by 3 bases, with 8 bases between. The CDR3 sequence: CASSISGHNQPQHF. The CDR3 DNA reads TGTGCCAGTAGTATATCCGGGCACAATCAGCCCCAGCATTTT.

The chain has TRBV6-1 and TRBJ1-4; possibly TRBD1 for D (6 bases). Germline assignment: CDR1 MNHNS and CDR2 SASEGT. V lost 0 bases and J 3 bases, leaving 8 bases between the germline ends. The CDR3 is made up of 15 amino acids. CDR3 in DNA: TGTGCCAGCAGTGAAGCAGGACAGCCTAATGAAAAACTGTTTTTT. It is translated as CASSEAGQPNEKLFF.

Here the CDR3 DNA reads TGTGCCAGCAGTTTACAGGCTCCGGGGGAGCAGTACTTC. Amino acid sequence: CASSLQAPGEQYF. The chain uses TRBV28 and TRBJ2-7; a possible D gene is TRBD2 (5 bases). This CDR3 has 13 residues. The germline V gene encodes CDR1 MDHEN and CDR2 SYDVKM. The V gene lost 2 bases and the J gene lost 7 bases, with 12 bases spanning the gap.

Here the CDR3 reads CASSLRGKEATNEKLFF. For the CDR3, the DNA is TGTGCCAGCAGCTTGAGGGGGAAGGAGGCAACTAATGAAAAACTGTTTTTT. The gene calls are TRBV5-4 and TRBJ1-4; D is perhaps TRBD1 (6 bases). Germline V gene data show CDR1 as SGHNT and CDR2 as YYREEE (reference sequence). Trimming took 1 base from V and 0 from J, leaving 13 bases between them. The CDR3 runs to 17 residues.